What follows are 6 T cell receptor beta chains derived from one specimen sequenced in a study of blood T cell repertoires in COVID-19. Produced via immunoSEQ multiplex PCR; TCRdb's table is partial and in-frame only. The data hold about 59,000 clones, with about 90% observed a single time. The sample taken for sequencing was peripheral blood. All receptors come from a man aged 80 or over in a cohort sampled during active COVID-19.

DNA of the CDR3: TGTGCCAGCAGCTTGGAAGGCAGGGGAGAAAACACCATATATTTT. Its translation: CASSLEGRGENTIYF. The chain has TRBV5-6 and TRBJ1-3, with D maybe TRBD1 (6 bases). CDR3 size: 15 residues. Germline loops: CDR1 SGHDT, CDR2 YYEEEE. V shed 0 bases and J shed 6 bases, with 13 bases lying between them.

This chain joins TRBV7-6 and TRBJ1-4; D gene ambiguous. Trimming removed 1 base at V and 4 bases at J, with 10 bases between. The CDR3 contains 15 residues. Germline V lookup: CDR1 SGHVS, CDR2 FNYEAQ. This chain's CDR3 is CASSLEPGFNEKLFF. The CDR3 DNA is TGTGCCAGCAGCTTAGAGCCGGGTTTTAATGAAAAACTGTTTTTT.

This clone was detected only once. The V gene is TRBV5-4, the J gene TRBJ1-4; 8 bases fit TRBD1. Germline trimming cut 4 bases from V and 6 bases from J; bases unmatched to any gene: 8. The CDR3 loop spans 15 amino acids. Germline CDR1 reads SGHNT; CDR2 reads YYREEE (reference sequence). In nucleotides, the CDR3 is TGTGCCAGCAGCCGCGACAGGGGTACGGATGAAAAACTGTTTTTT. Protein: CASSRDRGTDEKLFF.

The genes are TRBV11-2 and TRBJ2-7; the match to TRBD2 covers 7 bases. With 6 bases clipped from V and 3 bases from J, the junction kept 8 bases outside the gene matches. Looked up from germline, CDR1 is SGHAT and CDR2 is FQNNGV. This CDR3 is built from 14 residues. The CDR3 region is CASRLAEPFYEQYF. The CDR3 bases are TGTGCCAGCAGGCTAGCGGAACCTTTCTACGAGCAGTACTTC.

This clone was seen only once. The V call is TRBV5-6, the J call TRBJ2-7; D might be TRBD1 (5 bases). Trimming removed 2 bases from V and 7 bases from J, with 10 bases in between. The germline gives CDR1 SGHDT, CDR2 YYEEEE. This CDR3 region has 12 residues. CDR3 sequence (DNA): TGTGCCAGCAGCTTCCAGGGTGGGGAGCAGTACTTC. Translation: CASSFQGGEQYF.

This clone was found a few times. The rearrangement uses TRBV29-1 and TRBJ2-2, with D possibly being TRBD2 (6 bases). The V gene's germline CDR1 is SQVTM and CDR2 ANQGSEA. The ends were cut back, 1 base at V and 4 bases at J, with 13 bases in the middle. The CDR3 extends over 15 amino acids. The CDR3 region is CSVEVGGWSTGELFF. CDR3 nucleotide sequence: TGCAGCGTTGAAGTCGGGGGATGGAGCACCGGGGAGCTGTTTTTT.